Listed below are T cell receptor beta chains from one sample, sequenced in a study of T cell responses to AZD1222 COVID-19 vaccine. This table comes from immunoSEQ multiplex PCR, and its TCRdb copy is limited to in-frame clones, with some not included. The sample consists of over 70,000 clones, around 90% of them appearing once. The sequencing here drew on peripheral blood, taken on day 0 of AZD1222 vaccination. The receptor set was obtained from an adult in good health. CDR3s include the opening cysteine and the closing phenylalanine or tryptophan. D genes are given only for firm matches. The listing skips clone size in some rows; elsewhere it reads once, few, many or a size class.

V	D	J	size	CDR3	DNA
TRBV7-3	NA	TRBJ2-2	once	CASSLGGRGELFF	TGTGCCAGCAGCTTAGGGGGTCGAGGGGAGCTGTTTTTT
TRBV5-1	NA	TRBJ2-1	NA	CASSLRASSYNEQFF	TGCGCCAGCAGCTTGCGGGCAAGCTCCTACAATGAGCAGTTCTTC
TRBV28	NA	TRBJ1-1	NA	CASSMWAGGDTEAFF	TGTGCCAGCAGCATGTGGGCGGGAGGTGACACTGAAGCTTTCTTT
TRBV9	NA	TRBJ2-2	NA	CASSVASRGAGELFF	TGTGCCAGCAGCGTAGCCTCGCGGGGAGCCGGGGAGCTGTTTTTT
TRBV29-1	NA	TRBJ2-7	NA	CSVDRGYEQYF	TGCAGCGTGGATAGGGGGTACGAGCAGTACTTC
TRBV9	TRBD2	TRBJ2-1	NA	CASSVEPGLAGGNEQFF	TGTGCCAGCAGCGTAGAGCCAGGACTAGCGGGAGGCAATGAGCAGTTCTTC
TRBV19	NA	TRBJ2-7	NA	CASSNYGRTTSYEQYF	TGTGCCAGTAGTAATTATGGGAGGACTACCTCCTACGAGCAGTACTTC
TRBV5-1	TRBD1	TRBJ2-2	once	CASSFRQGGTGELFF	TGCGCCAGCAGTTTTCGACAGGGGGGCACCGGGGAGCTGTTTTTT
TRBV5-1	NA	TRBJ2-5	NA	CASSEGGYQETQYF	TGCGCCAGCAGTGAAGGAGGGTACCAAGAGACCCAGTACTTC
TRBV5-8	NA	TRBJ1-1	NA	CASSRRRLAGNTEAFF	TGTGCCAGCAGCCGCCGAAGGCTTGCAGGGAACACTGAAGCTTTCTTT
TRBV7-9	NA	TRBJ2-7	once	CASSLSTGGTVAYEQYF	TGTGCCAGCAGCTTAAGTACAGGAGGAACGGTAGCCTACGAGCAGTACTTC
TRBV11-2	TRBD2	TRBJ2-3	NA	CASSLDQPSGSTDTQYF	TGTGCCAGCAGCTTAGATCAGCCTAGCGGGAGCACAGATACGCAGTATTTT
TRBV19	NA	TRBJ1-5	NA	CASSIGLAIQPQHF	TGTGCCAGTAGTATCGGACTGGCAATTCAGCCCCAGCATTTT
TRBV7-9	TRBD1	TRBJ2-5	NA	CASSFGDRGRETQYF	TGTGCCAGCAGCTTCGGGGACAGGGGGCGCGAGACCCAGTACTTC
TRBV9	NA	TRBJ2-5	many	CASSQVREPETQYF	TGTGCCAGCAGCCAGGTCCGGGAGCCAGAGACCCAGTACTTC
TRBV6-5	TRBD1	TRBJ1-1	few	CASTNAGTGGTEAFF	TGTGCCAGCACCAACGCCGGGACAGGGGGCACTGAAGCTTTCTTT
TRBV28	NA	TRBJ1-3	NA	CASTSIGDSGNTIYF	TGTGCCAGCACCTCAATCGGGGACTCTGGAAACACCATATATTTT
TRBV12-3/TRBV12-4	NA	TRBJ1-2	NA	CASSLSGTYGYTF	TGTGCCAGCAGTCTGTCAGGGACCTATGGCTACACCTTC
TRBV6-5	NA	TRBJ1-1	NA	CASSLGHYTEAFF	TGTGCCAGCAGCCTGGGACATTACACTGAAGCTTTCTTT
TRBV7-9	NA	TRBJ2-7	NA	CASTAQGKYEQYF	TGTGCCAGCACCGCCCAGGGCAAATACGAGCAGTACTTC
TRBV28	NA	TRBJ1-1	few	CASTGGRGTEAFF	TGTGCCAGCACCGGGGGAAGGGGCACTGAAGCTTTCTTT
TRBV28	NA	TRBJ1-4	NA	CATEDGAEKLFF	TGTGCCACCGAGGACGGAGCCGAAAAACTGTTTTTT
TRBV3-1/TRBV3-2	NA	TRBJ1-1	NA	CASSQESYTEAFF	TGTGCCAGCAGCCAAGAGAGCTACACTGAAGCTTTCTTT
TRBV28	NA	TRBJ1-2	NA	CASSLFGLQGGYGYTF	TGTGCCAGCAGTTTATTTGGACTCCAGGGCGGGTATGGCTACACCTTC
TRBV5-4	TRBD2	TRBJ2-3	NA	CASSPLGTSGTDTQYF	TGTGCCAGCAGCCCCCTAGGGACTAGCGGAACAGATACGCAGTATTTT
TRBV6-1	TRBD1	TRBJ1-2	NA	CASSDMDRDNYGYTF	TGTGCCAGCAGTGATATGGACAGGGATAACTATGGCTACACCTTC
TRBV27	NA	TRBJ1-1	NA	CASSLLQGKNTEAFF	TGTGCCAGCAGTTTACTTCAGGGGAAGAACACTGAAGCTTTCTTT
TRBV29-1	TRBD1	TRBJ1-1	NA	CSVRRGQWGLVGTEAFF	TGCAGCGTTCGGAGGGGGCAGTGGGGGCTTGTCGGCACTGAAGCTTTCTTT
TRBV5-1	TRBD1	TRBJ1-6	NA	CASSWDRFDSPLHF	TGCGCCAGCAGCTGGGACAGGTTCGATTCACCCCTCCACTTT
TRBV24-1	NA	TRBJ2-3	NA	CATSGYPSTDTQYF	TGTGCCACCAGTGGCTACCCTAGCACAGATACGCAGTATTTT
TRBV19	NA	TRBJ1-5	NA	CASSLKGGQPQHF	TGTGCCAGTAGTCTAAAGGGGGGACAGCCCCAGCATTTT
TRBV21-1	NA	TRBJ1-3	NA	CASSKVGTAPNSGNTIYF	TGTGCCAGCAGCAAAGTAGGTACGGCCCCAAACTCTGGAAACACCATATATTTT
TRBV24-1	NA	TRBJ2-2	NA	CATSDLRRGLLTGGELFF	TGTGCCACCAGTGATTTGCGGAGGGGATTGCTAACCGGCGGGGAGCTGTTTTTT
TRBV7-9	NA	TRBJ2-1	NA	CASSQDSQQFF	TGTGCCAGCAGCCAGGACAGCCAGCAGTTCTTC
TRBV9	TRBD1	TRBJ1-6	once	CASSPNPGTGGSSYNSPLHF	TGTGCCAGCAGCCCTAACCCCGGGACAGGGGGCAGTTCCTATAATTCACCCCTCCACTTT